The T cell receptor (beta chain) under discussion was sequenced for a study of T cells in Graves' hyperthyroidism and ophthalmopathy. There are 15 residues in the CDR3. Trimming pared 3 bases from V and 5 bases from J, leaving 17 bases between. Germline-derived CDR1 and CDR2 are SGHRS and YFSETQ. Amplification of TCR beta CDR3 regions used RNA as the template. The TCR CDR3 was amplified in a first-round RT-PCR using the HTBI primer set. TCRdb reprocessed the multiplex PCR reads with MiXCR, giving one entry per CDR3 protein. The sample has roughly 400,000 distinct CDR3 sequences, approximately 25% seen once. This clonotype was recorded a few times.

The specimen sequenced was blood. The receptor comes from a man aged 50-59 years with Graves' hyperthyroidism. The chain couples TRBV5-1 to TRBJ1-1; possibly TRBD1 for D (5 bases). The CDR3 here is CASSSIRPGRTEAFF. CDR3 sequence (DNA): TGCGCCAGCAGCTCAATAAGACCAGGGAGGACTGAAGCTTTCTTT.